These 20 T cell receptor beta chains were sequenced from one sample in a study of T cells in Graves' hyperthyroidism and ophthalmopathy. RNA transcripts yielded amplified TCR beta CDR3 regions. The HTBI primer set served for first-round RT-PCR of the TCR CDR3. MiXCR, run by TCRdb on the multiplex PCR reads, gives a single entry per CDR3 protein. This sample yields around 580,000 distinct CDR3 sequences, of which roughly 50% are seen a single time; about 7.8% belongs to the top ten. The specimen was peripheral blood or thyroid tissue (not recorded which). Every receptor here comes from a young woman with Graves' hyperthyroidism.

The J gene is TRBJ1-1, the V gene TRBV20-1; 7 bases are a match to TRBD1. V lost 6 bases and J lost 1; bases outside the gene matches: 8. The CDR3 extends over 14 amino acids. Germline V gives CDR1 DFQATT, CDR2 SNEGSKA (reference sequence). CDR3 nucleotides: TGCAGTGCCGAGCGACAGGGCAAGAACACTGAAGCTTTCTTT. Its protein is CSAERQGKNTEAFF.

On this clonotype: A much larger clone is a single base away; this may be a read error. V and J are TRBV4-2 and TRBJ1-2; no reliable D call. The germline V and J ends were trimmed by 1 base and 8 bases, with 14 bases remaining between them. CDR1 is LGHNA and CDR2 is YNFKEQ in the germline V gene. This CDR3 region has 14 residues. The CDR3 reads CASSQGLGLRGYTF. The CDR3 DNA sequence: TGTGCCAGCAGCCAAGGTCTAGGGTTGCGCGGCTACACCTTC.

This clonotype appeared once. This rearrangement joins TRBV29-1 to TRBJ1-2, with D uncertain. Germline V gives CDR1 SQVTM, CDR2 ANQGSEA. V lost 7 bases and J 4 bases, leaving 10 bases between the germline ends. The CDR3 is 11 amino acids. The CDR3 DNA reads as TGCAGCGGATGGACGGGCTATGGCTACACCTTC. Translated: CSGWTGYGYTF.

The V call is TRBV24-1, the J call TRBJ2-5; D gene uncertain. The germline V and J ends were trimmed by 3 bases and 2 bases, with 18 bases remaining between them. CDR1 and CDR2 from the germline V gene are KGHDR and SFDVKD. The CDR3 has 17 residues. Here the CDR3 reads CATSDRSSRQLQETQYF. For the CDR3, the DNA is TGTGCCACCAGTGATCGCTCCAGTAGGCAGTTACAAGAGACCCAGTACTTC.

This chain uses TRBV29-1 with TRBJ1-2; the D is unclear. The V end lost 8 bases, the J end lost 1 base, and 14 bases lay between the germline ends. There are 13 residues in the CDR3. CDR1 and CDR2 (germline): SQVTM, ANQGSEA. CDR3 amino acids: CSHGPINNYGYTF. CDR3 in DNA: TGCAGCCACGGACCTATTAATAACTATGGCTACACCTTC.

Many counts were recorded for this clonotype. The chain is built from TRBV24-1 and TRBJ2-7; D gene ambiguous. The CDR3 totals 11 residues. Germline V CDR1 and CDR2: KGHDR, SFDVKD. V was pared by 2 bases and J by 4 bases, with 2 bases between. The CDR3 bases are TGTGCCACCAGTGATTCTTACGAGCAGTACTTC. It specifies CATSDSYEQYF.

The chain has TRBV20-1 and TRBJ1-5; D might be TRBD1 (6 bases). The CDR3 runs to 15 residues. The germline V gene has CDR1 DFQATT and CDR2 SNEGSKA (reference sequence). The V and J ends lost 6 bases and 6 bases respectively, with 21 bases between them. The CDR3 here is CSAANPGGEVQPQHF. CDR3 coding DNA: TGCAGTGCCGCGAACCCCGGGGGCGAGGTTCAGCCCCAGCATTTT.

This rearrangement joins TRBV25-1 to TRBJ1-6; TRBD1 might be the D (6 bases). Trimming took off 3 bases at V and 8 bases at J, with 14 bases between the two ends. Germline V lookup: CDR1 MGHDK, CDR2 SYGVNS. CDR3 length: 15 residues. The CDR3 DNA is TGTGCCAGCAGTGAGCTTCGGGACATGGATTCACCCCTCCACTTT. It codes for CASSELRDMDSPLHF.

This chain uses TRBV10-3 with TRBJ1-1, with TRBD1 as a possible D gene (6 bases). V was cut by 8 bases and J by 5 bases, with 18 bases left in between. The length of the CDR3 is 14 residues. Germline V CDR1 and CDR2: ENHRY, SYGVKD. The CDR3 DNA reads as TGTGCCATCCAGCCCGGGACACGGTGGACTGAAGCTTTCTTT. Translation gives CAIQPGTRWTEAFF.

As concerns this clonotype: This sequence may be a read error, since a much larger clone differs from it by one base. The V gene is TRBV10-3, the J gene TRBJ2-7; the match to TRBD2 covers 10 bases. Germline CDR1 reads ENHRY; CDR2 reads SYGVKD. The length of the CDR3 is 16 residues. The ends lost 10 bases at V and 7 bases at J; junction bases unmatched: 19. CDR3 sequence: CASSQPSGSSYNEQYF. Here the CDR3 DNA reads TGTGCCAGCAGCCAGCCTAGCGGGAGTTCCTACAATGAGCAGTACTTC.

The J gene is TRBJ2-1, the V gene TRBV7-2, with 7 positions matching TRBD2. Germline CDR1 is SGHTA and CDR2 is FQGNSA. Trimming took 6 bases from V and 8 from J; bases not matched to a gene: 4. This CDR3 contains 12 residues. In DNA form, the CDR3 reads TGTGCCAGCAGAACTACTAGCGATGAGCAGTTCTTC. Translated, it gives CASRTTSDEQFF.

Regarding this clonotype: Since no conserved phenylalanine or tryptophan closes the CDR3, a read error is the likely cause. The chain carries TRBV2 and TRBJ1-1; D might be TRBD1 (5 bases). The germline V gene encodes CDR1 SNHLY and CDR2 FYNNEI. CDR3 length equals 15 residues. CDR3 residues: CASRVDRNMNTEAFL. DNA for the CDR3: TGTGCTAGCAGAGTCGACAGAAACATGAACACTGAAGCTTTCCTT.

This clonotype was seen a single time. This chain uses TRBV6-2 or TRBV6-3 with TRBJ2-5, with 8 bases identical to TRBD2. There are 14 residues in the CDR3. V lost 4 bases and J lost 5; bases outside the gene matches: 6. Germline-derived CDR1 and CDR2 are MNHEY and SVGEGT. The DNA of the CDR3 is TGTGCCAGCAGTTCCACCGGGAGGGCGGAGACCCAGTACTTC. This gives the protein CASSSTGRAETQYF.

The CDR3 region is CATSREGWLGSGELFF. The CDR3 DNA follows: TGTGCCACCAGCAGAGAAGGCTGGTTGGGCTCCGGGGAGCTGTTTTTT. This chain joins TRBV15 and TRBJ2-2; no definite D call. Germline V gene sequence: CDR1 LNHNV, CDR2 YYDKDF (reference sequence). The length of the CDR3 is 16 residues. The V and J ends lost 0 bases and 6 bases respectively, with 14 bases between them.

V gene TRBV29-1 combines with J gene TRBJ2-7, with unresolved D. Trimming took off 8 bases at V and 2 bases at J, with 4 bases between the two ends. The CDR3 covers 9 residues. Germline loops: CDR1 SQVTM, CDR2 ANQGSEA. For the CDR3, the DNA is TGCAGCCATACCTACGAGCAGTACTTC. It encodes CSHTYEQYF.

This clonotype showed up many times. The V gene is TRBV19, the J gene TRBJ1-2; weak D call: TRBD1 (5 bases). CDR3 size: 12 residues. CDR1 is LNHDA, CDR2 SQIVND, per germline (reference sequence). Trimming stripped 8 bases from V and 2 bases from J, with 9 bases between. The CDR3 reads CASDDRNYGYTF. The CDR3 DNA reads TGTGCCAGTGATGACAGAAACTATGGCTACACCTTC.

This chain links TRBV20-1 with TRBJ1-1; 8 nucleotides agree with TRBD1. Unmatched junction bases numbered 7, after V lost 1 base and J lost 6 bases. The CDR3 runs 14 residues. CDR1 is DFQATT and CDR2 is SNEGSKA in the germline V gene (reference sequence). DNA of the CDR3: TGCAGTGCTAGAGGGACGGCAGGGGGCTCTGAAGCTTTCTTT. Translation gives CSARGTAGGSEAFF.

The chain uses TRBV20-1 and TRBJ2-7; no clear D. Germline assignment: CDR1 DFQATT and CDR2 SNEGSKA (reference sequence). CDR3 length equals 11 residues. The V end was cut by 3 bases, the J end by 7 bases, with 10 bases between. CDR3 bases: TGCAGTGCTAGTAGTGATTGGGAGCAGTACTTC. It codes for CSASSDWEQYF.

There are many counts of this clonotype. This chain joins TRBV2 and TRBJ1-6; D gene unclear. V was trimmed by 6 bases and J by 6 bases, leaving 6 bases between them. The CDR3 is 12 amino acids. Germline CDR1 is SNHLY and CDR2 is FYNNEI. CDR3 amino acids: CASRAVNSPLHF. Here the CDR3 DNA reads TGTGCCAGCAGGGCAGTTAATTCACCCCTCCACTTT. Full variable domain (missing parts from reference TRBV2 and TRBJ1-6): EPEVTQTPSHQVTQMGQEVILRCVPISNHLYFYWYRQILGQKVEFLVSFYNNEISEKSEIFDDQFSVERPDGSNFTLKIRSTKLEDSAMYFCASRAVNSPLHFGNGTRLTVT.

Concerning this clonotype itself: Likely a read error: the CDR3 ends without its conserved phenylalanine or tryptophan. The chain is built from TRBV7-8 and TRBJ2-7; 10 positions match TRBD2. Germline V gene lookup returns CDR1 SGHVS and CDR2 FQNEAQ. The J segment lost 10 bases and the V segment lost 6 bases, leaving 12 bases of the junction unmatched. The CDR3 is 14 residues long. The CDR3 sequence is CASRQRVQREGQYT. The CDR3 nucleotides are TGTGCCAGCAGACAAAGGGTCCAGCGGGAGGGCCAGTACACC.